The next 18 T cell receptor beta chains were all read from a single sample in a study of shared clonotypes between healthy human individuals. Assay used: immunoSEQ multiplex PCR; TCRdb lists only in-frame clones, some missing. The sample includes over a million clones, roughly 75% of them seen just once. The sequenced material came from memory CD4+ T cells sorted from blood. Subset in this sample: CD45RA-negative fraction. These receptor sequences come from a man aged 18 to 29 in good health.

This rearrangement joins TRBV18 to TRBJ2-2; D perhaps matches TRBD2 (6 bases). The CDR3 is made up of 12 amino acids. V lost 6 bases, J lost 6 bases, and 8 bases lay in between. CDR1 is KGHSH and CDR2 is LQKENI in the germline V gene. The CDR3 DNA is TGTGCCAGCTCGCGGGGCTCCGGGGAGCTGTTTTTT. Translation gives CASSRGSGELFF.

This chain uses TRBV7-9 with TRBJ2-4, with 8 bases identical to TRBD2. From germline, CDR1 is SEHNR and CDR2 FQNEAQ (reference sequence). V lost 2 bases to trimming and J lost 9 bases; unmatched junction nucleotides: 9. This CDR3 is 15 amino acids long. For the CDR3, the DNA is TGTGCCAGCAGCTTACCCAGCGGGAGCAGTGGCATTCAGTACTTC. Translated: CASSLPSGSSGIQYF.

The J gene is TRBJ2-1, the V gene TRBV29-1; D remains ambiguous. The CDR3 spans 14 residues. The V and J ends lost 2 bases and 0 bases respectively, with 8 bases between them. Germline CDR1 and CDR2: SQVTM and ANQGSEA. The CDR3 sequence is CSVENPFSYNEQFF. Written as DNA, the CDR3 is TGCAGCGTTGAAAACCCCTTCTCCTACAATGAGCAGTTCTTC.

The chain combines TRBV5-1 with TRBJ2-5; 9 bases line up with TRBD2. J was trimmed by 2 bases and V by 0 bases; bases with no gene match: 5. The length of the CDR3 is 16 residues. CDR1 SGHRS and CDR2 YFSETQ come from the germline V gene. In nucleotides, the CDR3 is TGCGCCAGCAGCTTGGCCCCTAGCGGGACTCAAGAGACCCAGTACTTC. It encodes CASSLAPSGTQETQYF.

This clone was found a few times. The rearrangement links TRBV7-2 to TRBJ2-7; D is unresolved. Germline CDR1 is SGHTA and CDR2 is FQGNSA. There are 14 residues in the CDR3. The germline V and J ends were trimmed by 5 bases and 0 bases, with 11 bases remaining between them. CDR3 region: CASSDSESSYEQYF. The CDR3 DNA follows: TGTGCCAGCAGCGATTCAGAGAGCTCCTACGAGCAGTACTTC.

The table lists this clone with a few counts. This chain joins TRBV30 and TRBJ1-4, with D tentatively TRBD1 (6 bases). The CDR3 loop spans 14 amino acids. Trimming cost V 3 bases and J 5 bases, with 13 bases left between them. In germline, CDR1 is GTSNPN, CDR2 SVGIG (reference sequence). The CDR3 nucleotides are TGTGCCTGGAGCCAGACAGGAACAAATGAAAAACTGTTTTTT. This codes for CAWSQTGTNEKLFF.

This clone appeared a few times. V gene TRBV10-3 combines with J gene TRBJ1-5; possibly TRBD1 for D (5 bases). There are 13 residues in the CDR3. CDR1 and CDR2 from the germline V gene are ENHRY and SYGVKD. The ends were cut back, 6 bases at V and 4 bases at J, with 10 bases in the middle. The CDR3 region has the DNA TGTGCCATCAGGGAACAGGAAAATCAGCCCCAGCATTTT. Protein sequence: CAIREQENQPQHF.

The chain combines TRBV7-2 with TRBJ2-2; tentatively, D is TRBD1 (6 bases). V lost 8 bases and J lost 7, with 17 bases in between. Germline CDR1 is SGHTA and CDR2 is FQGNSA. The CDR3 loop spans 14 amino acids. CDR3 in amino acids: CASLSYIGGGELFF. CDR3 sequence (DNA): TGTGCCAGCCTTTCTTACATAGGGGGCGGGGAGCTGTTTTTT.

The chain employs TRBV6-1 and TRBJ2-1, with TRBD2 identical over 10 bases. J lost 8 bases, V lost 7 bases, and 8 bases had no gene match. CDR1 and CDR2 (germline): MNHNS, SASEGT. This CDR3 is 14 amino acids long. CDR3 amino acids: CASKRAGGPHEQFF. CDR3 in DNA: TGTGCCAGCAAGCGAGCGGGAGGGCCCCATGAGCAGTTCTTC.

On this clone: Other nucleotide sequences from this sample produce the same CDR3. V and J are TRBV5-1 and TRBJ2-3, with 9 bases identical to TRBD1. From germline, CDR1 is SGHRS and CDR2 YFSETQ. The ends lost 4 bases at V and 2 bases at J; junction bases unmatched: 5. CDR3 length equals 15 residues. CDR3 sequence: CASSPGQGSTDTQYF. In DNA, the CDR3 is TGCGCCAGCAGCCCGGGACAGGGATCCACAGATACGCAGTATTTT.

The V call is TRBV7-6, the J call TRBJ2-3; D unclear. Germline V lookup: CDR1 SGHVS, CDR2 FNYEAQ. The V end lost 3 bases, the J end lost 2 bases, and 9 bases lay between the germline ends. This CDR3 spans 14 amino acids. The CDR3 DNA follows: TGTGCCAGCAGCTTGGCAGAGCACACAGATACGCAGTATTTT. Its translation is CASSLAEHTDTQYF. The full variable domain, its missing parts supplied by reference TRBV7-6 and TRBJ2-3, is GAGVSQSPRYKVTKRGQDVALRCDPISGHVSLYWYRQALGQGPEFLTYFNYEAQQDKSGLPNDRFSAERPEGSISTLTIQRTEQRDSAMYRCASSLAEHTDTQYFGPGTRLTVL.

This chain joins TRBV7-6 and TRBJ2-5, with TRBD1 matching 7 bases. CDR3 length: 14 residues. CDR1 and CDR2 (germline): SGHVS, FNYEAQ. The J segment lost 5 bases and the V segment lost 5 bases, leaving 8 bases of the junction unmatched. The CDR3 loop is CASSLGTATETQYF. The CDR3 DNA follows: TGTGCCAGCAGCCTCGGGACAGCGACGGAGACCCAGTACTTC.

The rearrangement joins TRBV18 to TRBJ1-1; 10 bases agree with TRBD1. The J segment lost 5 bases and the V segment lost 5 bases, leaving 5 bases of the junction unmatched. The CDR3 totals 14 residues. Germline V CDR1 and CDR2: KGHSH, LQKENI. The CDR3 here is CASSAGTGVTEAFF. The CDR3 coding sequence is TGTGCCAGCTCAGCCGGGACAGGGGTGACTGAAGCTTTCTTT.

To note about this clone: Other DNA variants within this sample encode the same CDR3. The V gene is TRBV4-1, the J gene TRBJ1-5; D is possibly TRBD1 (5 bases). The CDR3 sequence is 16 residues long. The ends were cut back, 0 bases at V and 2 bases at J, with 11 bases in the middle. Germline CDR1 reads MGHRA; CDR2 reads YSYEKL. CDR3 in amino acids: CASSQEGRGGNQPQHF. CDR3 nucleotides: TGCGCCAGCAGCCAAGAGGGGAGGGGCGGCAATCAGCCCCAGCATTTT.

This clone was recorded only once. The CDR3: CATWTGAGNTIYF. The CDR3 bases are TGTGCCACCTGGACAGGGGCTGGAAACACCATATATTTT. The rearrangement joins TRBV19 to TRBJ1-3; 9 bases agree with TRBD1. CDR1 LNHDA and CDR2 SQIVND come from the germline V gene (reference sequence). V shed 10 bases, J shed 2 bases, and the junction held 3 bases outside the gene matches. CDR3 length equals 13 residues.

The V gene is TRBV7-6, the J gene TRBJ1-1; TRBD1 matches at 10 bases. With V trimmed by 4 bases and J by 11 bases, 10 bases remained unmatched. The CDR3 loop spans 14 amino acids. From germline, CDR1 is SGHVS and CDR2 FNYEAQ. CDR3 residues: CASSSDRQGAEAFF. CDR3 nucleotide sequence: TGTGCCAGCAGCTCGGATAGACAGGGGGCGGAGGCTTTCTTT.

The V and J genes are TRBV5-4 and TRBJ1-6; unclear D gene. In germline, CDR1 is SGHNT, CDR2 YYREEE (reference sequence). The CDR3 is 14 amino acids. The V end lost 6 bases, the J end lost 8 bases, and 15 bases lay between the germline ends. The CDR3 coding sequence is TGTGCCAGCAACACAAAGGGATACGATTCACCCCTCCACTTT. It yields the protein CASNTKGYDSPLHF.

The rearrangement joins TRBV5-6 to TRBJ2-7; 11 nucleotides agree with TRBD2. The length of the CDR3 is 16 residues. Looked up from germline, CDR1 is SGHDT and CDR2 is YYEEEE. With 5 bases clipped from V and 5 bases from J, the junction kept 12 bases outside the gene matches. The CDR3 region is CASRSGTSGRQDEQYF. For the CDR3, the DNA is TGTGCCAGCAGATCGGGGACTAGCGGCCGCCAGGACGAGCAGTACTTC.